Presented here are 28 T cell receptor beta chains from one specimen sequenced in a study of blood T cell repertoires in COVID-19. Sequencing used immunoSEQ multiplex PCR; TCRdb keeps in-frame clones, though not all of them. The sample consists of 50,000 to 70,000 clones, about 85% of them appearing once. Sample: peripheral blood. Receptor source: a woman aged 70 to 79 with active COVID-19.

The rearrangement uses TRBV5-1 and TRBJ1-6, with 8 bases that match TRBD1. The J segment lost 10 bases and the V segment lost 4 bases, leaving 10 bases of the junction unmatched. The CDR3 length is 15 residues. Germline V gives CDR1 SGHRS, CDR2 YFSETQ. Written as DNA, the CDR3 is TGCGCCAGCAGCCGAACGACAGGGGTTGACTCACCCCTCCACTTT. This sequence encodes CASSRTTGVDSPLHF.

CDR3 residues: CASSPLSNNEQFF. DNA of the CDR3: TGTGCCAGCTCACCACTCAGTAACAATGAGCAGTTCTTC. The rearrangement uses TRBV18 and TRBJ2-1; unclear D gene. Germline CDR1 reads KGHSH; CDR2 reads LQKENI. Trimming removed 1 base from V and 5 bases from J, with 6 bases in between. This CDR3 has 13 amino acids.

The chain links TRBV27 to TRBJ2-7; D is perhaps TRBD1 (5 bases). Trimming took 0 bases from V and 3 from J, leaving 9 bases between them. This CDR3 contains 14 residues. Germline V CDR1 and CDR2: MNHEY, SMNVEV (reference sequence). The chain's CDR3 is CASSLSRQIYEQYF. CDR3 nucleotide sequence: TGTGCCAGCAGTTTATCGCGACAGATCTACGAGCAGTACTTC.

Written as DNA, the CDR3 is TGTGCCAGCAGTTACTGGGAGGGATACGGGGAGCTGTTTTTT. It is translated as CASSYWEGYGELFF. The genes are TRBV6-5 and TRBJ2-2, with 7 bases that match TRBD2. Germline V lookup: CDR1 MNHEY, CDR2 SVGAGI. The CDR3 runs to 14 residues. V shed 1 base and J 7 bases; nucleotides not matched to a gene: 3.

The V gene is TRBV5-1, the J gene TRBJ2-7; TRBD2 matches 10 bases. The CDR3 has 15 amino acids. CDR1 and CDR2 from the germline V gene are SGHRS and YFSETQ. V was clipped by 0 bases and J by 6 bases; unmatched bases: 6. In DNA form, the CDR3 reads TGCGCCAGCAGCTTGGCGGCTAGCGGGAGTCTCGAGCAGTACTTC. It encodes CASSLAASGSLEQYF. The variable domain in full, with the rest retrieved from reference TRBV5-1 and TRBJ2-7, is KAGVTQTPRYLIKTRGQQVTLSCSPISGHRSVSWYQQTPGQGLQFLFEYFSETQRNKGNFPGRFSGRQFSNSRSEMNVSTLELGDSALYLCASSLAASGSLEQYFGPGTRLTVT.

The chain joins TRBV10-3 to TRBJ2-3, with 12 bases identical to TRBD1. This CDR3 contains 15 residues. CDR1 is ENHRY, CDR2 SYGVKD, per germline. J gave up 6 bases and V 7 bases, and 8 bases lay outside the gene matches. This CDR3 is CAIKGTGGVRDTQYF. DNA for the CDR3: TGTGCCATCAAGGGGACAGGGGGCGTCCGGGATACGCAGTATTTT.

The V call is TRBV21-1, the J call TRBJ1-2. TRBV21-1 counts as a pseudogene. The CDR3 is 15 amino acids. CDR3 coding DNA: TGTGCCAGCTCTCAAAGGGGAGGGGGGACCTATGGCTACACCTTC. As protein: CASSQRGGGTYGYTF.

CDR3 coding DNA: TGCGCCAGCAGTGATCGACAGGGCGCTTCCATGAACACTGAAGCTTTCTTT. As protein: CASSDRQGASMNTEAFF. V is TRBV10-1 and J is TRBJ1-1, with 7 nucleotides matching TRBD1. V trimming: 3 bases; J trimming: 0 bases; junction bases outside the gene matches: 10. This CDR3 has 17 residues. Per the germline V gene, CDR1 is WNHNN and CDR2 is SYGVQD (reference sequence).

This chain links TRBV10-2 with TRBJ2-6; 7 bases line up with TRBD1. Trimming at V came to 6 bases and at J to 0 bases, leaving 17 bases not matched to a gene. Germline-derived CDR1 and CDR2 are WSHSY and SAAADI. This CDR3 is built from 20 residues. CDR3 in amino acids: CASRPPGQSFVSSGANVLTF. DNA for the CDR3: TGCGCCAGCAGACCTCCGGGACAGTCCTTTGTGAGCTCTGGGGCCAACGTCCTGACTTTC.

This sequence joins TRBV15 and TRBJ2-1; 9 bases are a match to TRBD2. From germline, CDR1 is LNHNV and CDR2 YYDKDF (reference sequence). V shed 1 base and J 5 bases; nucleotides not matched to a gene: 3. The CDR3 sequence is 15 residues long. CDR3 region: CATSRGLAENNEQFF. The DNA of the CDR3 is TGTGCCACCAGCAGAGGACTAGCGGAAAACAATGAGCAGTTCTTC.

The chain carries TRBV28 and TRBJ2-7, with TRBD2 as a possible D gene (6 bases). The length of the CDR3 is 15 residues. The V end lost 2 bases, the J end lost 3 bases, and 14 bases lay between the germline ends. CDR1 and CDR2 from the germline V gene are MDHEN and SYDVKM. In DNA form, the CDR3 reads TGTGCCAGCAGTTTACCGGGGACGGAGGGCTACGAGCAGTACTTC. Translation gives CASSLPGTEGYEQYF.

This clone was recorded once. This chain links TRBV9 with TRBJ2-1; maybe TRBD2 (6 bases). Germline CDR1 SGDLS, CDR2 YYNGEE. The CDR3 covers 16 residues. Trimming stripped 0 bases from V and 2 bases from J, with 12 bases between. This chain's CDR3 is CASSVGLAPTYNEQFF. CDR3 in DNA: TGTGCCAGCAGCGTAGGGCTAGCGCCCACCTACAATGAGCAGTTCTTC.

The chain combines TRBV18 with TRBJ1-2; D might be TRBD1 (5 bases). The V gene lost 3 bases and the J gene lost 1 base, with 9 bases spanning the gap. Per the germline V gene, CDR1 is KGHSH and CDR2 is LQKENI. The CDR3 loop spans 14 amino acids. This CDR3 is CASSPSTVNYGYTF. CDR3 sequence (DNA): TGTGCCAGCTCACCTTCGACAGTTAACTATGGCTACACCTTC.

The chain has TRBV28 and TRBJ1-3; D may be TRBD1 (5 bases). CDR3 length: 15 amino acids. The germline V gene has CDR1 MDHEN and CDR2 SYDVKM. The germline V and J ends were trimmed by 2 bases and 5 bases, with 13 bases remaining between them. This CDR3 reads CASSLGVAGRNTIYF. The CDR3 DNA is TGTGCCAGCAGTTTAGGTGTGGCAGGGAGAAACACCATATATTTT.

V is TRBV5-1 and J is TRBJ1-1, with D possibly being TRBD1 (5 bases). CDR3 size: 16 residues. Germline V CDR1 and CDR2: SGHRS, YFSETQ. Trimming cost V 0 bases and J 2 bases, with 14 bases left between them. CDR3 DNA sequence: TGCGCCAGCAGCTTGGAACTCGGCAGGACAAACACTGAAGCTTTCTTT. Encoded protein: CASSLELGRTNTEAFF. Supplemented by reference TRBV5-1 and TRBJ1-1, the full variable domain reads KAGVTQTPRYLIKTRGQQVTLSCSPISGHRSVSWYQQTPGQGLQFLFEYFSETQRNKGNFPGRFSGRQFSNSRSEMNVSTLELGDSALYLCASSLELGRTNTEAFFGQGTRLTVV.

The CDR3 protein is CASSDSGASYNEQFF. For the CDR3, the DNA is TGTGCCAGCAGTGACTCGGGAGCGTCCTACAATGAGCAGTTCTTC. The chain is built from TRBV2 and TRBJ2-1, with TRBD2 as a possible D gene (6 bases). From germline, CDR1 is SNHLY and CDR2 FYNNEI. V lost 3 bases and J 1 base, leaving 10 bases between the germline ends. CDR3 length: 15 amino acids. The full variable domain, rest sourced from reference TRBV2 and TRBJ2-1, is EPEVTQTPSHQVTQMGQEVILRCVPISNHLYFYWYRQILGQKVEFLVSFYNNEISEKSEIFDDQFSVERPDGSNFTLKIRSTKLEDSAMYFCASSDSGASYNEQFFGPGTRLTVL.

In DNA, the CDR3 is TGTGCCAGCAGCCCTTCCGGGACCAGGGGGAACACTGAAGCTTTCTTT. Translated, it gives CASSPSGTRGNTEAFF. The V gene is TRBV5-4, the J gene TRBJ1-1; perhaps TRBD1 as D (6 bases). The CDR3 loop spans 16 amino acids. The germline V gene has CDR1 SGHNT and CDR2 YYREEE (reference sequence). V was clipped by 4 bases and J by 1 base, with 17 bases between them. Together with reference TRBV5-4 and TRBJ1-1, the CDR3 gives the full variable domain: ETGVTQSPTHLIKTRGQQVTLRCSSQSGHNTVSWYQQALGQGPQFIFQYYREEENGRGNFPPRFSGLQFPNYSSELNVNALELDDSALYLCASSPSGTRGNTEAFFGQGTRLTVV.

This chain uses TRBV9 with TRBJ2-3; 12 positions agree with TRBD2. The CDR3 contains 17 residues. The J segment lost 3 bases and the V segment lost 3 bases, leaving 8 bases of the junction unmatched. The germline V gene has CDR1 SGDLS and CDR2 YYNGEE. CDR3 nucleotides: TGTGCCAGCAGCGACGGACTAGCGGGAATGGAGACAGATACGCAGTATTTT. Protein product: CASSDGLAGMETDTQYF.

The chain carries TRBV3-1 (or the pseudogene TRBV3-2) and TRBJ2-5, with TRBD1 as a possible D gene (5 bases). Germline CDR1 is LGHDT and CDR2 is YNNKEL (reference sequence). The CDR3 covers 15 residues. V was shortened by 0 bases and J by 4 bases, with 12 bases between the two germline ends. This CDR3 is CASSQDGREAETQYF. CDR3 nucleotide sequence: TGTGCCAGCAGCCAAGACGGCAGGGAAGCAGAGACCCAGTACTTC.

The J gene is TRBJ2-2, the V gene TRBV11-2, with D possibly being TRBD1 (6 bases). The CDR3 extends over 16 amino acids. Germline CDR1 is SGHAT and CDR2 is FQNNGV. Trimming pared 4 bases from V and 5 bases from J, leaving 17 bases between. The CDR3 DNA sequence: TGTGCCAGCAGCTCGGAGCGGACAGTGCTAACCGGGGAGCTGTTTTTT. Translation: CASSSERTVLTGELFF.

This chain connects TRBV25-1 to TRBJ2-7; TRBD2 agrees at 8 bases. V shed 5 bases, J shed 5 bases, and the junction held 8 bases outside the gene matches. Looked up from germline, CDR1 is MGHDK and CDR2 is SYGVNS. The CDR3 is 14 amino acids. The CDR3 protein is CASSSTGGRNEQYF. Written as DNA, the CDR3 is TGTGCCAGCAGTTCCACGGGAGGGAGGAACGAGCAGTACTTC.

This chain connects TRBV4-2 to TRBJ2-2, with a weak D call TRBD2 (5 bases). The V gene's germline CDR1 is LGHNA and CDR2 YNFKEQ. The CDR3 sequence is 15 residues long. The V end lost 1 base, the J end lost 7 bases, and 13 bases lay between the germline ends. The CDR3 here is CASSQVSPAGGELFF. For the CDR3, the DNA is TGTGCCAGCAGCCAAGTTAGCCCTGCGGGCGGGGAGCTGTTTTTT.

The rearrangement uses TRBV10-1 and TRBJ2-2; TRBD2 matches 8 bases. The junction had 12 bases not matched to a gene; V was cut back by 4 bases and J by 8 bases. Per the germline V gene, CDR1 is WNHNN and CDR2 is SYGVQD (reference sequence). The CDR3 runs 16 residues. CDR3 loop: CASSAGGNAGRGELFF. CDR3 nucleotides: TGCGCCAGCAGTGCGGGGGGGAACGCGGGGAGAGGGGAGCTGTTTTTT.

This sequence joins TRBV28 and TRBJ1-1, with D unclear. Trimming stripped 1 base from V and 1 base from J, with 10 bases between. The germline gives CDR1 MDHEN, CDR2 SYDVKM. This CDR3 is 15 amino acids long. The CDR3 here is CASSLSRAGNTEAFF. DNA of the CDR3: TGTGCCAGCAGTTTATCAAGAGCAGGGAACACTGAAGCTTTCTTT. Based on the CDR3 plus reference TRBV28 and TRBJ1-1, the full variable domain is DVKVTQSSRYLVKRTGEKVFLECVQDMDHENMFWYRQDPGLGLRLIYFSYDVKMKEKGDIPEGYSVSREKKERFSLILESASTNQTSMYLCASSLSRAGNTEAFFGQGTRLTVV.

The chain recombines TRBV2 with TRBJ2-2; 7 positions agree with TRBD1. The V gene end was trimmed by 5 bases and the J gene end by 5 bases; junction bases not matched to a gene: 17. CDR1 and CDR2 from the germline V gene are SNHLY and FYNNEI. The CDR3 totals 18 residues. CDR3 amino acids: CASSLELLRTGNTGELFF. The CDR3 bases are TGTGCCAGCAGTTTAGAACTCCTTCGGACAGGAAATACCGGGGAGCTGTTTTTT.

The chain couples TRBV7-9 to TRBJ2-7; 9 nucleotides align to TRBD1. Per germline, CDR1 SEHNR and CDR2 FQNEAQ (reference sequence). The CDR3 spans 15 residues. V lost 4 bases to trimming and J lost 7 bases; unmatched junction nucleotides: 11. The CDR3 loop is CASSSTGQGPGEQYF. The DNA of the CDR3 is TGTGCCAGCAGCTCAACGGGACAGGGCCCGGGGGAGCAGTACTTC.

The J gene is TRBJ1-1, the V gene TRBV10-1; 8 bases align to TRBD1. Per germline, CDR1 WNHNN and CDR2 SYGVQD (reference sequence). This CDR3 region has 13 residues. Trimming cost V 4 bases and J 6 bases; bases outside gene matches: 4. CDR3 bases: TGCGCCAGCAGTGGCGGCAGGGGGCCTGAAGCTTTCTTT. Its protein product is CASSGGRGPEAFF.

V gene TRBV4-2 combines with J gene TRBJ2-5; D uncertain. The CDR3 runs 14 residues. The germline V gene encodes CDR1 LGHNA and CDR2 YNFKEQ. Trimming left V 1 base short and J 1 base short, with 7 bases between. The CDR3 is CASSQVSIQETQYF. CDR3 in DNA: TGTGCCAGCAGCCAAGTAAGCATCCAAGAGACCCAGTACTTC.